The 25 T cell receptor beta chains listed next were all sequenced from one sample in a study of a mutant IDH1 vaccine in newly diagnosed glioma. Generated by immunoSEQ multiplex PCR, the TCRdb table keeps only in-frame clones and is missing some. The sample includes 35,000 to 40,000 clones, roughly 84% of them seen just once. These receptors have no identified antigens. The time point here: week 11, during vaccination. A 20-mer mutant IDH1 peptide at 300 ug was injected subcutaneously with topical imiquimod. This specimen consisted of PBMCs, obtained from a glioma patient whose treatment included an IDH1 peptide vaccine. These receptors came from a middle-aged man with glioma.

The chain employs TRBV5-1 and TRBJ1-2; 8 bases are shared with TRBD1. The CDR3 consists of 14 residues. After removal of 4 bases from V and 3 bases from J, the junction contained 5 bases not matched to a gene. Germline-derived CDR1 and CDR2 are SGHRS and YFSETQ. CDR3 DNA: TGCGCCAGCAGCATACAGGGGGGAGACTATGGCTACACCTTC. The encoded protein is CASSIQGGDYGYTF.

The chain couples TRBV7-9 to TRBJ2-2; unclear D gene. The V end lost 2 bases, the J end lost 7 bases, and 8 bases lay between the germline ends. CDR1 SEHNR and CDR2 FQNEAQ come from the germline V gene (reference sequence). This CDR3 comprises 13 residues. In DNA form, the CDR3 reads TGTGCCAGCAGCTTATATGCGGACGGGGAGCTGTTTTTT. As protein: CASSLYADGELFF.

With respect to this clone: Within the sample, other DNA sequences also encode this same CDR3. The genes are TRBV6-5 and TRBJ2-3, with D perhaps matching TRBD1 (5 bases). CDR1 is MNHEY and CDR2 is SVGAGI in the germline V gene. CDR3 length: 12 amino acids. Trimming took 4 bases from V and 5 from J, leaving 7 bases between them. The CDR3: CASSSDRDTQYF. The CDR3 DNA reads as TGTGCCAGCAGTTCCGACAGAGATACGCAGTATTTT.

The chain employs TRBV2 and TRBJ1-2; 10 nucleotides match TRBD1. From germline, CDR1 is SNHLY and CDR2 FYNNEI. V shed 5 bases, J shed 4 bases, and the junction held 4 bases outside the gene matches. The CDR3 contains 14 residues. CDR3 sequence reads: CASSRDRGLYGYTF. The CDR3, as DNA: TGTGCCAGCAGTAGGGACAGGGGCCTCTATGGCTACACCTTC.

This clone was recorded only once. CDR3 loop: CAITNPGGQGYGYTF. The CDR3 DNA reads TGTGCCATTACCAACCCCGGGGGGCAGGGCTATGGCTACACCTTC. The chain combines TRBV2 with TRBJ1-2; a weak D match, TRBD1 (6 bases). The length of the CDR3 is 15 residues. CDR1 is SNHLY and CDR2 is FYNNEI in the germline V gene. V was clipped by 10 bases and J by 4 bases, with 22 bases between them.

The CDR3 sequence is CASSQVIRTPYSNQPQHF. For the CDR3, the DNA is TGCGCCAGCAGCCAAGTCATCCGGACACCTTATAGCAATCAGCCCCAGCATTTT. V usage is TRBV4-1 and J usage is TRBJ1-5, with D perhaps TRBD1 (5 bases). Per the germline V gene, CDR1 is MGHRA and CDR2 is YSYEKL. The CDR3 has 18 amino acids. Trimming shortened V by 1 base and J by 0 bases, and 16 bases separated the two germline ends.

This clone is judged medium-sized. J is TRBJ2-2 and V is TRBV20-1; D is perhaps TRBD1 or TRBD2 (6 bases each). Trimming shortened V by 7 bases and J by 15 bases, and 12 bases separated the two germline ends. Germline CDR1 and CDR2: DFQATT and SNEGSKA (reference sequence). The CDR3 covers 9 residues. This chain's CDR3 is CSERGGLFF. CDR3 sequence (DNA): TGCAGTGAAAGAGGGGGGTTGTTTTTT.

V gene TRBV5-6 combines with J gene TRBJ1-4, with D hard to call. V dropped 3 bases and J dropped 7 bases, with 10 bases sitting between them. CDR1 and CDR2 from the germline V gene are SGHDT and YYEEEE. The CDR3 spans 13 residues. CDR3 in DNA: TGTGCCAGCAGCTGGGAACTCGGTGAAAAACTGTTTTTT. It is translated as CASSWELGEKLFF. The full variable domain, with the rest looked up from reference TRBV5-6 and TRBJ1-4, is DAGVTQSPTHLIKTRGQQVTLRCSPKSGHDTVSWYQQALGQGPQFIFQYYEEEERQRGNFPDRFSGHQFPNYSSELNVNALLLGDSALYLCASSWELGEKLFFGSGTQLSVL.

The rearrangement uses TRBV7-2 and TRBJ2-7; tentative D call: TRBD1 (5 bases). In germline, CDR1 is SGHTA, CDR2 FQGNSA. The CDR3 covers 12 residues. The V end was cut by 5 bases, the J end by 5 bases, with 10 bases between. CDR3 sequence reads: CASSATGNEQYF. The CDR3 coding sequence is TGTGCCAGCAGCGCTACAGGAAACGAGCAGTACTTC.

The J gene is TRBJ2-3, the V gene TRBV2; TRBD2 matches 9 bases. The germline CDR1 and CDR2 sequences are SNHLY and FYNNEI. With 6 bases clipped from V and 6 bases from J, the junction kept 10 bases outside the gene matches. CDR3 length: 15 residues. The CDR3 DNA reads TGTGCCAGCAGGGTTGGGGCGGGAGGGCCGGATACGCAGTATTTT. It is translated as CASRVGAGGPDTQYF.

A few counts support this clone. CDR3 region: CASSPWTSDYEQYF. The DNA for the CDR3 is TGTGCCAGCAGTCCCTGGACTAGCGATTACGAGCAGTACTTC. This rearrangement joins TRBV27 to TRBJ2-7; 9 bases match TRBD2. Germline CDR1 MNHEY, CDR2 SMNVEV (reference sequence). The CDR3 has 14 amino acids. V shed 5 bases, J shed 4 bases, and the junction held 6 bases outside the gene matches.

V gene TRBV18 combines with J gene TRBJ2-1; D is perhaps TRBD2 (6 bases). CDR1 and CDR2 from the germline V gene are KGHSH and LQKENI. The CDR3 spans 18 residues. Trimming took 6 bases from V and 0 from J, leaving 21 bases between them. CDR3 in DNA: TGTGCCAGCTCGTCTCGAGTGGGAGGCCTGAGCTCCTACAATGAGCAGTTCTTC. Amino acid sequence: CASSSRVGGLSSYNEQFF.

The chain is built from TRBV18 and TRBJ1-1; no reliable D call. The CDR3 loop spans 13 amino acids. The ends were cut back, 3 bases at V and 0 bases at J, with 5 bases in the middle. Germline assignment: CDR1 KGHSH and CDR2 LQKENI. The CDR3 loop is CASSPEMNTEAFF. The CDR3 DNA reads as TGTGCCAGCTCACCGGAAATGAACACTGAAGCTTTCTTT.

The chain combines TRBV18 with TRBJ1-1, with a possible D match to TRBD1 (5 bases). The V end lost 0 bases, the J end lost 5 bases, and 13 bases lay between the germline ends. This CDR3 has 15 residues. Germline loops: CDR1 KGHSH, CDR2 LQKENI. CDR3 loop: CASSPPAARVTEAFF. The DNA for the CDR3 is TGTGCCAGCTCACCACCGGCGGCCAGGGTGACTGAAGCTTTCTTT.

There are a few counts of this clone. The chain combines TRBV4-3 with TRBJ1-6, with no clear D. Germline-derived CDR1 and CDR2 are LGHNA and YSLEER. CDR3 length equals 13 residues. V was pared by 0 bases and J by 10 bases, with 7 bases between. The CDR3 reads CASSQDGLSPLHF. CDR3 in DNA: TGCGCCAGCAGCCAAGATGGGTTGTCACCCCTCCACTTT.

In nucleotides, the CDR3 is TGTGCCAGCAGACGGAGGGCAGTGGGGCAAGATACGCAGTATTTT. Translating it yields CASRRRAVGQDTQYF. The chain combines TRBV7-2 with TRBJ2-3; tentative D call: TRBD2 (6 bases). V was pared by 6 bases and J by 5 bases, with 18 bases between. CDR3 length equals 15 residues. The germline CDR1 and CDR2 sequences are SGHTA and FQGNSA.

The V call is TRBV6-6, the J call TRBJ2-7; 9 nucleotides align to TRBD1. The CDR3 spans 14 residues. Germline V gene sequence: CDR1 MNHNY, CDR2 SVGAGI (reference sequence). After removal of 7 bases from V and 5 bases from J, the junction contained 9 bases not matched to a gene. DNA for the CDR3: TGTGCCAGCAAGAAACAGGGGGCCAAGGACGAGCAGTACTTC. Translated, it gives CASKKQGAKDEQYF.

The rearrangement links TRBV29-1 to TRBJ2-7; 7 bases agree with TRBD1. V was pared by 0 bases and J by 2 bases, with 4 bases of the junction left unmatched. Germline-derived CDR1 and CDR2 are SQVTM and ANQGSEA. The CDR3 consists of 14 residues. CDR3 in DNA: TGCAGCGTTGAAGATACAGGGGCTACCTACGAGCAGTACTTC. Translating it yields CSVEDTGATYEQYF.

V gene TRBV9 combines with J gene TRBJ1-1, with 7 bases identical to TRBD1. J lost 4 bases, V lost 0 bases, and 9 bases had no gene match. The CDR3 has 16 residues. Per germline, CDR1 SGDLS and CDR2 YYNGEE. Here the CDR3 reads CASSVAGDRGGTEAFF. The CDR3 bases are TGTGCCAGCAGCGTAGCAGGGGACAGAGGGGGCACTGAAGCTTTCTTT. Full variable domain (outside the CDR3, taken from reference TRBV9 and TRBJ1-1): DSGVTQTPKHLITATGQRVTLRCSPRSGDLSVYWYQQSLDQGLQFLIQYYNGEERAKGNILERFSAQQFPDLHSELNLSSLELGDSALYFCASSVAGDRGGTEAFFGQGTRLTVV.

The chain couples TRBV5-1 to TRBJ2-7; 7 positions match TRBD1. This CDR3 is built from 13 residues. V trimming: 4 bases; J trimming: 2 bases; junction bases outside the gene matches: 3. Germline CDR1 reads SGHRS; CDR2 reads YFSETQ. CDR3 in amino acids: CASSRDSTYEQYF. The DNA of the CDR3 is TGCGCCAGCAGCCGGGACAGTACCTACGAGCAGTACTTC. The full variable domain, with the rest looked up from reference TRBV5-1 and TRBJ2-7, is KAGVTQTPRYLIKTRGQQVTLSCSPISGHRSVSWYQQTPGQGLQFLFEYFSETQRNKGNFPGRFSGRQFSNSRSEMNVSTLELGDSALYLCASSRDSTYEQYFGPGTRLTVT.

The chain combines TRBV15 with TRBJ1-5; perhaps TRBD1 as D (6 bases). CDR1 is LNHNV and CDR2 is YYDKDF in the germline V gene (reference sequence). The CDR3 loop spans 13 amino acids. Trimming took off 3 bases at V and 7 bases at J, with 10 bases between the two ends. The CDR3: CATSSMGGQPQHF. Written as DNA, the CDR3 is TGTGCCACCAGCAGTATGGGGGGCCAGCCCCAGCATTTT.

The chain uses TRBV6-5 and TRBJ1-2, with TRBD1 matching over 7 bases. After removal of 7 bases from V and 4 bases from J, the junction contained 12 bases not matched to a gene. CDR1 is MNHEY, CDR2 SVGAGI, per germline. The CDR3 length is 15 residues. The CDR3 reads CASKPGGSDVYGYTF. As DNA, the CDR3 is TGTGCCAGCAAGCCAGGGGGGTCGGACGTCTATGGCTACACCTTC.

This clone was counted a single time. V usage is TRBV10-3 and J usage is TRBJ1-5, with 8 positions matching TRBD1. Germline V gene data show CDR1 as ENHRY and CDR2 as SYGVKD. Trimming removed 11 bases from V and 3 bases from J; junction bases left unmatched: 6. This CDR3 has 13 amino acids. The CDR3 spells CAVRTGYNQPQHF. The CDR3 nucleotides are TGTGCCGTCCGGACAGGGTACAATCAGCCCCAGCATTTT.

This clone has only one observation. V gene TRBV13 combines with J gene TRBJ2-7; TRBD2 matches 11 bases. This CDR3 is built from 14 residues. Germline assignment: CDR1 PRHDT and CDR2 FYEKMQ (reference sequence). J was trimmed by 5 bases and V by 5 bases; bases with no gene match: 5. CDR3 DNA: TGTGCCAGCAGCCCAGGGACTAGCGGTAACGAGCAGTACTTC. It codes for CASSPGTSGNEQYF.

The V and J genes are TRBV18 and TRBJ2-5, with 11 bases fitting TRBD2. The germline V gene has CDR1 KGHSH and CDR2 LQKENI. The J segment lost 3 bases and the V segment lost 0 bases, leaving 0 bases of the junction unmatched. This CDR3 contains 15 residues. This CDR3 reads CASSPPGLAEETQYF. The DNA of the CDR3 is TGTGCCAGCTCACCACCGGGACTAGCGGAAGAGACCCAGTACTTC.